The rows below give T cell receptor beta chains drawn from one sample of a study of CD8+CD57+ T cells in acquired aplastic anemia. TCRdb reprocessed the reads with MiXCR, giving one entry per CDR3 protein. The sample lists roughly 500,000 distinct CDR3 sequences, around 30% occurring once. The sample was sorted CD4+, CD8+, or CD8+CD57+ T cells (not recorded which) from PBMCs. Source of these receptors: a human donor with aplastic anemia. Each CDR3 is given with its conserved first and last residue. D genes are given only for firm matches. Not every row has a clone size; where given, it reads once, few, many or a size class.

j_gene	v_gene	abundance	d_gene	CDR3nt	CDR3aa
TRBJ1-2	TRBV28	-	-	TGTGCCAGCAGTTTATTCAAGGCCGCGAACACCTTC	CASSLFKAANTF
TRBJ1-4	TRBV20-1	few	TRBD1	TGCAGTGCTAGATTAGCCCAATGGGGACAGGGAACCCGTAGGGAAAAACTGTTTTTT	CSARLAQWGQGTRREKLFF
TRBJ1-1	TRBV7-3	-	-	TGTGCCAGCAGCTTATATAGGGACACTGAAGCTTTCTTT	CASSLYRDTEAFF
TRBJ2-7	TRBV9	-	TRBD2	TGTACCAGCAGCCCCTCCGGGACTAGCGCGACCTACGAGCAGTACTTC	CTSSPSGTSATYEQYF
TRBJ1-5	TRBV6-2/TRBV6-3	-	-	TGTGCCAGCACGCTGGCCGGCGGGCAGCCCCAGCATTTT	CASTLAGGQPQHF
TRBJ1-1	TRBV5-1	few	-	TGCGCCAGCAGCTTGGCCCCAGGGATGAACACTGAAGCTTTCTTT	CASSLAPGMNTEAFF
TRBJ1-6	TRBV4-2	few	TRBD1	TGTGCCAGCAGCGAGACAGGGGATAATTCACCCCTCCACTTT	CASSETGDNSPLHF
TRBJ2-7	TRBV6-5	-	TRBD2	TGTGCCAGCAGTTATCCCGGGGGGGCCGGGCAGTACTTC	CASSYPGGAGQYF
TRBJ2-1	TRBV2	many	-	TGTGCCAGCACACCAGGAGTAGCGCAGTACAATGAGCAGTTCTTC	CASTPGVAQYNEQFF
TRBJ2-1	TRBV19	-	TRBD2	TGTGCCAGTAGTAAGAGCGGGAGGGCCAGTTGGTCCTACAATGAGCAGTTCTTC	CASSKSGRASWSYNEQFF
TRBJ2-5	TRBV25-1	many	TRBD2	TGTGCCAGCAGGCCGGGACTAGCGGGGCTGTACCAAGAGACCCAGTACTTC	CASRPGLAGLYQETQYF
TRBJ2-5	TRBV2	few	TRBD2	TGTGCCAGCGGACCCGGGGGAGGGGAGACCCAGTACTTC	CASGPGGGETQYF
TRBJ1-1	TRBV2	-	-	TGTGCCAGCAGTGAGATTCCGAACACTGGAGCTTTCTTT	CASSEIPNTGAFF